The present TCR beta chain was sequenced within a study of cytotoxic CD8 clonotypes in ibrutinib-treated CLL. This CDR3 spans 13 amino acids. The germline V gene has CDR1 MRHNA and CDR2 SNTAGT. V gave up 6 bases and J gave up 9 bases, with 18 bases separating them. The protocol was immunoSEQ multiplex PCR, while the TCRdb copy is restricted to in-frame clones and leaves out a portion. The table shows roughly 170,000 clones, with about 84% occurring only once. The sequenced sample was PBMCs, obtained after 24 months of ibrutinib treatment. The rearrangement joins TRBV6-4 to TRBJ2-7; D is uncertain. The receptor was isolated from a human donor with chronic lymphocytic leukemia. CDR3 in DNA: TGTGCCAGCAGAGGGTCCGACCCCCGAGGGCAGTACTTC. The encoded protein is CASRGSDPRGQYF.